These T cell receptor beta chains were read from a single sample in a study of identical twins. Each CDR3 protein is one row after TCRdb ran MiXCR on the 5' RACE reads. The sample has 200,000 to 300,000 distinct CDR3 sequences, approximately 6.8% seen once; the top ten hold about 5.6%. These records were also assigned to another study, of yellow fever vaccine responses in identical twins.

The sample consisted of CD8+ T cells sorted from blood. Source of these receptors: a woman between 18 and 30 years old in good health. Each CDR3 is given with its conserved first and last residue. The D gene is left open where the match is weak. The size of a clone is reported for some rows only, either as once, few or many, or as a class for expanded clones.

cdr3_aa	cdr3_nt	clone_size	v_call	j_call	d_call
CRVGSGLPYEQYF	TGCAGAGTGGGCTCGGGACTCCCCTACGAGCAGTACTTC	NA	TRBV20-1	TRBJ2-7	NA
CASSLGVGGLTTSTEAFF	TGTGCCAGCAGCTTAGGGGTCGGGGGTCTAACCACGAGCACTGAAGCTTTCTTT	NA	TRBV7-8	TRBJ1-1	NA
CASSVPPGGNGADTQYF	TGTGCCAGCAGTGTCCCGCCGGGAGGGAACGGGGCAGATACGCAGTATTTT	many	TRBV6-1	TRBJ2-3	TRBD2
CASSSTMFNEQFF	TGCGCCAGCAGCTCCACCATGTTCAATGAGCAGTTCTTC	NA	TRBV5-1	TRBJ2-1	NA
CASSVSGSTDTQYF	TGTGCCAGCAGCGTTAGTGGTAGCACAGATACGCAGTATTTT	many	TRBV9	TRBJ2-3	NA
CASSDETGTGANEQFF	TGTGCCAGCAGCGATGAAACCGGGACAGGGGCCAATGAGCAGTTCTTC	NA	TRBV3-1	TRBJ2-1	TRBD1
CASSVGLAGVNEQYF	TGTGCCAGCAGCGTAGGCCTAGCGGGAGTTAACGAGCAGTACTTC	NA	TRBV9	TRBJ2-7	TRBD2
CSATPTTLEQYF	TGCAGTGCCACCCCTACGACACTCGAGCAGTACTTC	many	TRBV20-1	TRBJ2-7	NA
CASSPGHISSGANVLTF	TGTGCCAGCAGCCCAGGACATATCTCCTCTGGGGCCAACGTCCTGACTTTC	NA	TRBV21-1	TRBJ2-6	NA
CASSLEDWHQGNEQFF	TGTGCCAGCAGCTTGGAGGACTGGCATCAAGGCAATGAGCAGTTCTTC	many	TRBV5-4	TRBJ2-1	NA
CASSLAGGPHEQFF	TGTGCCAGCAGTTTAGCGGGAGGGCCTCATGAGCAGTTCTTC	NA	TRBV12-3/TRBV12-4	TRBJ2-1	TRBD2
CASSQEVPETGMNEQFF	TGCGCCAGCAGCCAAGAAGTCCCCGAGACAGGGATGAATGAGCAGTTCTTC	NA	TRBV4-1	TRBJ2-1	TRBD1
CASSTDSPRFTDTQYF	TGTGCCAGCAGCACCGACAGCCCCCGATTCACAGATACGCAGTATTTT	many	TRBV7-9	TRBJ2-3	NA
CASRGLGEQFF	TGTGCCAGCAGAGGCCTGGGTGAGCAGTTCTTC	few	TRBV7-9	TRBJ2-1	NA
CASSHPGGSVGELFF	TGCGCCAGCAGCCACCCTGGGGGGAGTGTCGGGGAGCTGTTTTTT	NA	TRBV4-1	TRBJ2-2	NA
CASSLRLAGVSYF	TGTGCCAGCAGCTTAAGACTAGCGGGAGTTTCTTACTTC	NA	TRBV13	TRBJ2-5	TRBD2
CASSQSLNEQFF	TGTGCCAGCAGCCAATCCCTCAATGAGCAGTTCTTC	NA	TRBV14	TRBJ2-1	NA
CASSLAPGTGDTGELFF	TGTGCCAGCAGCTTGGCCCCCGGGACAGGGGATACCGGGGAGCTGTTTTTT	few	TRBV5-6	TRBJ2-2	TRBD1
CASSPGTNLFGQYF	TGTGCCAGCAGCCCCGGGACGAACCTCTTTGGGCAGTACTTC	NA	TRBV5-6	TRBJ2-7	NA
CASRDASWETQYF	TGTGCCTCACGGGACGCCTCCTGGGAGACCCAGTACTTC	many	TRBV28	TRBJ2-5	NA
CASSPTREADTQYF	TGTGCCAGCAGCCCCACTAGAGAAGCAGATACGCAGTATTTT	NA	TRBV14	TRBJ2-3	NA
CASSLEVRGFGYTF	TGTGCCAGCAGCTTAGAAGTTAGGGGGTTTGGCTACACCTTC	NA	TRBV7-8	TRBJ1-2	NA
CASSGDRETNYEQYF	TGTGCCAGCAGCGGGGACAGGGAAACCAACTACGAGCAGTACTTC	few	TRBV7-9	TRBJ2-7	TRBD1
CASSSRPPWSSRETQYF	TGTGCCAGCAGTTCCCGCCCACCCTGGAGTTCACGGGAGACCCAGTACTTC	NA	TRBV6-2/TRBV6-3	TRBJ2-5	NA
CASSLGLAGDLFF	TGTGCCAGCAGTTTAGGGCTAGCGGGAGATCTGTTCTTC	NA	TRBV12-3/TRBV12-4	TRBJ2-1	TRBD2
CASSNVANEQFF	TGTGCCAGCAGCAACGTAGCCAATGAGCAGTTCTTC	NA	TRBV4-2	TRBJ2-1	NA
CAIMTDTYNEQFF	TGTGCCATCATGACAGACACCTACAATGAGCAGTTCTTC	few	TRBV10-3	TRBJ2-1	NA